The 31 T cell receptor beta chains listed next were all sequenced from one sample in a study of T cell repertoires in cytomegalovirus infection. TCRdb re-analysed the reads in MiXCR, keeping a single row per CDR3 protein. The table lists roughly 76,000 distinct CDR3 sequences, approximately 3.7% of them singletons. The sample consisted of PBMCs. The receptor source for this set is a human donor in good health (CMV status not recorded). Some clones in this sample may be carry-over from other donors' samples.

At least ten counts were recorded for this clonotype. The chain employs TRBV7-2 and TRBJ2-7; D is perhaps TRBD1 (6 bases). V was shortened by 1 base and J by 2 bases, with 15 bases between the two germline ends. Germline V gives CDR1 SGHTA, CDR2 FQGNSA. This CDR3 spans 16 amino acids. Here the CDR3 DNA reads TGTGCCAGCAGCTTAGTGACAGGTTGGAAACCCTACGAGCAGTACTTC. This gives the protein CASSLVTGWKPYEQYF.

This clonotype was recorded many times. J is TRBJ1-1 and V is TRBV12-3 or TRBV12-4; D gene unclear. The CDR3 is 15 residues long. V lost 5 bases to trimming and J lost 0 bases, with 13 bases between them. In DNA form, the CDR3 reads TGTGCCAGCAGTACCCGGCAAACCATGAACACTGAAGCTTTCTTT. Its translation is CASSTRQTMNTEAFF.

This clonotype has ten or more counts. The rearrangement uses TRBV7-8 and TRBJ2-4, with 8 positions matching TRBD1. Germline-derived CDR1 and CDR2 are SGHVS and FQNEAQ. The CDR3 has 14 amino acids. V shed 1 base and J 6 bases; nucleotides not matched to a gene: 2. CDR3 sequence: CASSLGDRGNIQYF. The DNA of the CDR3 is TGTGCCAGCAGCTTAGGTGACAGGGGAAACATTCAGTACTTC. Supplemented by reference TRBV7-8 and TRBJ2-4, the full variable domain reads GAGVSQSPRYKVAKRGQDVALRCDPISGHVSLFWYQQALGQGPEFLTYFQNEAQLDKSGLPSDRFFAERPEGSVSTLKIQRTQQEDSAVYLCASSLGDRGNIQYFGAGTRLSVL.

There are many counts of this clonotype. The CDR3 nucleotides read TGTGCCAGCAGCACTAGCGGGGGTAGCACAGATACGCAGTATTTT. Encoded protein: CASSTSGGSTDTQYF. The gene calls are TRBV7-2 and TRBJ2-3; TRBD2 matches 11 bases. Germline assignment: CDR1 SGHTA and CDR2 FQGNSA. This CDR3 has 15 residues. The trim removed 5 bases at V and 0 bases at J, leaving 1 base unmatched.

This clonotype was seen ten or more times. As DNA, the CDR3 is TGTGCCAGCAGCTTAAGATTCGGGGCAACGGTCTACGAGCAGTACTTC. Its protein is CASSLRFGATVYEQYF. This chain joins TRBV7-9 and TRBJ2-7; the D call may be TRBD1 or TRBD2 (5 bases each). V was clipped by 2 bases and J by 3 bases, with 17 bases between them. The V gene's germline CDR1 is SEHNR and CDR2 FQNEAQ (reference sequence). This CDR3 spans 16 amino acids.

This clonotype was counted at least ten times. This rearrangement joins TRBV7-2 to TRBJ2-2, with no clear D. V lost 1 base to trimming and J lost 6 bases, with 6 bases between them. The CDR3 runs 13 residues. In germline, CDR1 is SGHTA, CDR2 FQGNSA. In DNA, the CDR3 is TGTGCCAGCAGCTTAGTGCTAGCCGGGGAGCTGTTTTTT. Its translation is CASSLVLAGELFF.

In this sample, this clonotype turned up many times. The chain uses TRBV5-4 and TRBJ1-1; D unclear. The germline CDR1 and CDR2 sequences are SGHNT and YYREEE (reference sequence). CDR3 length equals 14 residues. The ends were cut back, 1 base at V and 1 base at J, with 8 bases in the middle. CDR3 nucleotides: TGTGCCAGCAGCTTGAGGGAAGGGAACACTGAAGCTTTCTTT. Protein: CASSLREGNTEAFF.

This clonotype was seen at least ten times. The CDR3 here is CASSSRTGNQPQHF. CDR3 in DNA: TGTGCCAGCAGTTCCCGGACAGGAAATCAGCCCCAGCATTTT. The rearrangement uses TRBV12-3 or TRBV12-4 and TRBJ1-5; 7 bases fit TRBD1. Trimming cost V 4 bases and J 4 bases; bases outside gene matches: 4. The CDR3 consists of 14 residues.

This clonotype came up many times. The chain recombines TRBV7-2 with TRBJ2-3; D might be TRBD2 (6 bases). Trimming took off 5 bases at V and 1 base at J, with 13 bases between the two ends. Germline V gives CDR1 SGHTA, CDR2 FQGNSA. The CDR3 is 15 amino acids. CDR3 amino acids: CASSPGGWRTDTQYF. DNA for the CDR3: TGTGCCAGCAGCCCCGGGGGTTGGCGCACAGATACGCAGTATTTT.

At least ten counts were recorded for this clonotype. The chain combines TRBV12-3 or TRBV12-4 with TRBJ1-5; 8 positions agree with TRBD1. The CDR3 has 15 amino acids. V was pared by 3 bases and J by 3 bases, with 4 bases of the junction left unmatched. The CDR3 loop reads CASSFQDRANQPQHF. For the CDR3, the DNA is TGTGCCAGCAGTTTTCAGGACAGGGCCAATCAGCCCCAGCATTTT.

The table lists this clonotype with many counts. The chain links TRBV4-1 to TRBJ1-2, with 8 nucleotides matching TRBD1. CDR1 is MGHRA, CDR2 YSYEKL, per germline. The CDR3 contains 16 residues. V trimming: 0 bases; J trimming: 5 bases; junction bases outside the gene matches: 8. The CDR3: CASSQDVAWTGYGYTF. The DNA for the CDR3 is TGCGCCAGCAGCCAAGATGTAGCCTGGACAGGGTATGGCTACACCTTC.

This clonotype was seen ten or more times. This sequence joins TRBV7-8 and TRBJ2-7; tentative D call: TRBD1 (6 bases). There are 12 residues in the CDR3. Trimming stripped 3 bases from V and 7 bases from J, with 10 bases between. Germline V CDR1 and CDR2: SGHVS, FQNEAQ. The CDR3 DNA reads TGTGCCAGCAGCTTGATGGACAGTGAGCAGTACTTC. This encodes CASSLMDSEQYF. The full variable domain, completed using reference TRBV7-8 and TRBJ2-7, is GAGVSQSPRYKVAKRGQDVALRCDPISGHVSLFWYQQALGQGPEFLTYFQNEAQLDKSGLPSDRFFAERPEGSVSTLKIQRTQQEDSAVYLCASSLMDSEQYFGPGTRLTVT.

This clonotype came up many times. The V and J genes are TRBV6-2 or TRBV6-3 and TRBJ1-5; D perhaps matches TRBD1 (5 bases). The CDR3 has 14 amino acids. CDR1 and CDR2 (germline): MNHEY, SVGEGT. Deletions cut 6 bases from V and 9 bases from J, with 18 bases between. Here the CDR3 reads CASSHRDPQRPQHF. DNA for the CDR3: TGTGCCAGCAGCCACCGGGACCCGCAACGGCCCCAGCATTTT.

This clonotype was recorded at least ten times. This chain's CDR3 is CASSLAGADQPQHF. Written as DNA, the CDR3 is TGTGCCAGCAGCTTAGCCGGGGCGGATCAGCCCCAGCATTTT. The genes are TRBV11-2 and TRBJ1-5; tentatively, D is TRBD1 (5 bases). Germline values: CDR1 SGHAT, CDR2 FQNNGV. The CDR3 has 14 residues. Trimming removed 1 base from V and 5 bases from J, with 9 bases in between.

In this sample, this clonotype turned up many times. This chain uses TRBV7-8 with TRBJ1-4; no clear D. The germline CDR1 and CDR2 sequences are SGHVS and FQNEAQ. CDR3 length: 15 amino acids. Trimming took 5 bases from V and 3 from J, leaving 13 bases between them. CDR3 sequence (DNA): TGTGCCAGCAGCGCCAGACGGGTTCCTAATGAAAAACTGTTTTTT. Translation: CASSARRVPNEKLFF.

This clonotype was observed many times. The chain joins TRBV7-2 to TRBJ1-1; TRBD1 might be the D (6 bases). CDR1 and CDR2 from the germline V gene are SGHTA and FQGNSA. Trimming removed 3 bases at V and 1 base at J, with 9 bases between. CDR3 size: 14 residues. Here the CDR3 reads CASSLGHSNTEAFF. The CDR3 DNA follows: TGTGCCAGCAGCTTGGGACATTCGAACACTGAAGCTTTCTTT.

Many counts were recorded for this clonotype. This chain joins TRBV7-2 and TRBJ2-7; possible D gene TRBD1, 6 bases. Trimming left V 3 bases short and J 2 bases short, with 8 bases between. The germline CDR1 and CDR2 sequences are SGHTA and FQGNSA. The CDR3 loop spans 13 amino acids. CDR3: CASSFGQTYEQYF. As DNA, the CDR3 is TGTGCCAGCAGCTTCGGACAGACCTACGAGCAGTACTTC.

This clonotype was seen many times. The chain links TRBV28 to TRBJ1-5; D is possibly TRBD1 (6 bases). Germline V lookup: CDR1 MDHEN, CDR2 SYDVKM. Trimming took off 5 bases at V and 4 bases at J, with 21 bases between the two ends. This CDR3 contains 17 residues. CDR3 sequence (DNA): TGTGCCAGCAGTCCTGATAAAGGGGGGACTGAAAATCAGCCCCAGCATTTT. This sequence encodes CASSPDKGGTENQPQHF.

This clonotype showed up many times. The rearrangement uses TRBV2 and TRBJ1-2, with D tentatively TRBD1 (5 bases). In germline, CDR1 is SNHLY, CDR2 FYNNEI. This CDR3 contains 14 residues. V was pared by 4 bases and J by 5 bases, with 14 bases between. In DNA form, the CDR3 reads TGTGCCAGCAGTGGGACCAGGGTTGGATATGGCTACACCTTC. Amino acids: CASSGTRVGYGYTF.

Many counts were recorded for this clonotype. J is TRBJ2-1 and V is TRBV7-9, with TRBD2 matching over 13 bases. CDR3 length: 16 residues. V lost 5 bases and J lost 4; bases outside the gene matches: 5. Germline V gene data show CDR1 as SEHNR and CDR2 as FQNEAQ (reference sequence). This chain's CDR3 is CASSPMTSGGYNEQFF. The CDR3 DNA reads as TGTGCCAGCAGCCCGATGACTAGCGGGGGGTACAATGAGCAGTTCTTC.

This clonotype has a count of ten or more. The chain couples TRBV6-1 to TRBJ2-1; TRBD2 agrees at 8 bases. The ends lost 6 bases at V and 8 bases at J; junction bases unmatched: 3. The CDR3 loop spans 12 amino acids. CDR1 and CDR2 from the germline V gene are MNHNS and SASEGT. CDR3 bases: TGTGCCAGCAGCGGCGGGGGGTATGAGCAGTTCTTC. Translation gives CASSGGGYEQFF.

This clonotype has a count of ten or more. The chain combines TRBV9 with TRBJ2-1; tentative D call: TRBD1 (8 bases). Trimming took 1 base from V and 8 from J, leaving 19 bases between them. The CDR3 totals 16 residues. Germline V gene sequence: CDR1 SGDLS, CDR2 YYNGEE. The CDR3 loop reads CASSVTLTGEGDEQFF. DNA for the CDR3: TGTGCCAGCAGCGTAACTTTGACAGGGGAGGGGGATGAGCAGTTCTTC. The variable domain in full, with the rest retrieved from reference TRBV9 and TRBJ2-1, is DSGVTQTPKHLITATGQRVTLRCSPRSGDLSVYWYQQSLDQGLQFLIQYYNGEERAKGNILERFSAQQFPDLHSELNLSSLELGDSALYFCASSVTLTGEGDEQFFGPGTRLTVL.

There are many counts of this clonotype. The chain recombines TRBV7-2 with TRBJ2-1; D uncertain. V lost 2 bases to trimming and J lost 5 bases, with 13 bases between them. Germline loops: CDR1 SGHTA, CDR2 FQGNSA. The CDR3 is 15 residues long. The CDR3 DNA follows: TGTGCCAGCAGCTTATCTCGGACGGGCAACAATGAGCAGTTCTTC. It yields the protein CASSLSRTGNNEQFF.

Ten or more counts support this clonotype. For the CDR3, the DNA is TGTGCCAGCAGCTTAGTTCCATCTACGAACACTGAAGCTTTCTTT. As protein: CASSLVPSTNTEAFF. The chain is built from TRBV7-2 and TRBJ1-1; D not resolved. There are 15 residues in the CDR3. CDR1 and CDR2 from the germline V gene are SGHTA and FQGNSA. Trimming cost V 1 base and J 1 base, with 10 bases left between them. The entire variable domain, with the rest obtained from reference TRBV7-2 and TRBJ1-1, is as follows: GAGVSQSPSNKVTEKGKDVELRCDPISGHTALYWYRQSLGQGLEFLIYFQGNSAPDKSGLPSDRFSAERTGGSVSTLTIQRTQQEDSAVYLCASSLVPSTNTEAFFGQGTRLTVV.

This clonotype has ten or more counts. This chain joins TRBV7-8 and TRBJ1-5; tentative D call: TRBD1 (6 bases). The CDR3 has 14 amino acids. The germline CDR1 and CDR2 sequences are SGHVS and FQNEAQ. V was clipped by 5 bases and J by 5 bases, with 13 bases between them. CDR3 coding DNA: TGTGCCAGCAGCCTACAGGGTTTTCATCAGCCCCAGCATTTT. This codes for CASSLQGFHQPQHF.

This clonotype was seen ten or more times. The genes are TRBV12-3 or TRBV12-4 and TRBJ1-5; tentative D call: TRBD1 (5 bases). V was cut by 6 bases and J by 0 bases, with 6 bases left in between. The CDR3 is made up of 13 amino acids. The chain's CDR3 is CASRQVSNQPQHF. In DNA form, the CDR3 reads TGTGCCAGCAGACAGGTTAGCAATCAGCCCCAGCATTTT.

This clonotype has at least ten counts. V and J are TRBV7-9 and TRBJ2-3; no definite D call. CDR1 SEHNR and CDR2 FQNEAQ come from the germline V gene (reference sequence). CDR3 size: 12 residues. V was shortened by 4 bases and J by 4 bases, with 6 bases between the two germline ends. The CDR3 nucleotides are TGTGCCAGCAGCTACGGACCAGATACGCAGTATTTT. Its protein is CASSYGPDTQYF.

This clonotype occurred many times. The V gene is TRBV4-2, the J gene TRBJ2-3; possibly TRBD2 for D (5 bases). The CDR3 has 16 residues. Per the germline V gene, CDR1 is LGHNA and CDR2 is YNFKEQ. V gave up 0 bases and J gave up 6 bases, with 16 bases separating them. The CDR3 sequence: CASSQDGRLASDTQYF. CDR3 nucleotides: TGTGCCAGCAGCCAAGATGGTCGGCTAGCATCCGATACGCAGTATTTT.

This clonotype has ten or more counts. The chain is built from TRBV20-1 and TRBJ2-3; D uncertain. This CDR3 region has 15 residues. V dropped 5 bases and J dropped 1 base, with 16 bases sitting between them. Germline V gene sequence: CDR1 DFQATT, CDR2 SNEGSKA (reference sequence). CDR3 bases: TGCAGTGCTCGGATTAGTGGGTCGGGCACAGATACGCAGTATTTT. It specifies CSARISGSGTDTQYF.

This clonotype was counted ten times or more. The DNA for the CDR3 is TGTGCCAGCAGCTATAGGGACAGATCCTACGAGCAGTACTTC. It is translated as CASSYRDRSYEQYF. The chain uses TRBV7-6 and TRBJ2-7; 7 bases line up with TRBD1. J was trimmed by 1 base and V by 4 bases; bases with no gene match: 4. The CDR3 is 14 residues long. The germline CDR1 and CDR2 sequences are SGHVS and FNYEAQ.

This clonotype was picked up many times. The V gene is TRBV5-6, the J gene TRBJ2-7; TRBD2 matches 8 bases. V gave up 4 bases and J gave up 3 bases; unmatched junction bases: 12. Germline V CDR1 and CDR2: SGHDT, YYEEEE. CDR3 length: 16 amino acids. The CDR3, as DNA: TGTGCCAGCAGCCCGGCAGGCGCGGGGGGTCGCTACGAGCAGTACTTC. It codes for CASSPAGAGGRYEQYF.